This T cell receptor beta chain was captured by sequencing in a study of blood T cell repertoires in COVID-19 (dated by TCRdb to the early 2020s). At the level of the whole study: Collaborator samples came from the United States, Italy and Spain and covered acute and convalescent phases of COVID-19. Nearly every sample came with metadata listing a de-identified subject ID, COVID-19 status, age in years and sex. HLA class I and class II types, where available, came from metadata supplied by the sample provider rather than from assay-based typing. The material from the prospective study consisted of cDNA or gDNA derived from T cells, B-cell-depleted T cells, or PBMCs. Samples were obtained from the ongoing ImmuneRACE study (first 160 participants) and from 950 to 1,500 subjects provided by 6 global collaborators. The repertoires were released in a freely available public database meant as a resource for research on the immune response to SARS-CoV-2. The dataset comprised deeply sampled blood TCRbeta repertoires from subjects exposed to, actively infected with, or recovered from COVID-19. Paper-wide results and their limitations: The quantity of clinical and demographic metadata differed by source and by participant and was supplied without curation.

Participants in the prospective study were enrolled through a virtual design, were aged roughly 18 to 100 years, and lived in some 24 United States geographic areas. In the prospective study, cohorts were assigned on the basis of participant-reported clinical history obtained from a screening survey and a study questionnaire. Recovered participants in ImmuneRACE Cohort 3 were defined as having two consecutive negative NP/OP PCR tests, clearance from a healthcare professional, or resolution of symptoms. Mobile phlebotomists in the prospective study collected whole blood, serum and a nasopharyngeal or oropharyngeal swab from every participant. Prospective study participants could optionally give additional blood draws and questionnaires over a 2-month period. Blood samples from the prospective study were shipped frozen or at room temperature prior to DNA extraction. TCRbeta CDR3 regions were amplified from genomic DNA using the immunoSEQ Assay, a bias-controlled multiplex PCR. The authors' pipeline ran thus. The number of nucleated cells in each sample was estimated from the amplification of reference gene primers within the assay. Sequence reads were collapsed and filtered to measure the absolute abundance of every unique TCRbeta CDR3 rearrangement. For each sample, productive Simpson clonality was calculated as the square root of Simpson's diversity index across productive rearrangements. In TCRdb, the immuneACCESS table is reduced to in-frame sequences with V and J assigned. These tables do not hold every clone; where another copy was compared, an unresolved V gene accounts for under half, and the others remain unexplained. The DNA gave D and trimming, while V, J and clone size come from that table. This sample comprises more than 250,000 clones, more than 75% of them detected only once. In total, the top ten clones hold about 5% of the sample.

The germline V end is reduced by 5 bases and the J end by 7 bases; junction bases left unmatched: 8. The CDR3 has 15 amino acids, counting the end cysteine and phenylalanine. Of all the DNA, just the CDR3 is kept, 45 bases in frame from base 1. The germline V gene supplies CDR1 KGHSH and CDR2 LQKENI. On this clone: Its recognized antigen is unknown. There are no base qualities to consult, and no much larger clone falls within one base.

The sample comprised PBMCs or T cells enriched from blood (not recorded which). The TCR was taken from a young woman who had recovered from COVID-19. Recombination linked TRBV18 to TRBJ1-4, with 9 bases aligning to TRBD1. The CDR3 is CASSSPGTGFEKLFF. The DNA sequence is TGTGCCAGCTCATCTCCCGGGACAGGGTTTGAAAAACTGTTTTTT.